Presented here are 18 T cell receptor beta chains from one specimen sequenced in a study of Tregs in tolerant kidney transplant recipients. TCRdb's copy holds only in-frame clones and misses some; the assay was immunoSEQ multiplex PCR. There are about 90,000 clones in the sample; more than 85% occur only once, and around 1.6% lies in the top ten. Related graft donors supplied nonmyeloablative bone marrow transplants, and mixed chimerism was transient. This sample comprised CD4+ T cells from blood (PBMCs), obtained 12 months after the transplant. The receptor source for this set is a human patient who received a combined kidney and bone marrow transplant. Part of the T cell pool may stem from the graft donor.

This chain links TRBV4-3 with TRBJ2-3; D may be TRBD1 (6 bases). V shed 0 bases and J shed 2 bases, with 18 bases lying between them. The CDR3 is 18 residues long. In germline, CDR1 is LGHNA, CDR2 YSLEER. CDR3 nucleotide sequence: TGCGCCAGCAGCCAAGATATAGGTACAGGGCCATACACAGATACGCAGTATTTT. Translating gives CASSQDIGTGPYTDTQYF.

This clone has only a few counts. V usage is TRBV7-9 and J usage is TRBJ1-3; D possibly corresponds to TRBD1 (5 bases). This CDR3 has 14 amino acids. CDR1 is SEHNR and CDR2 is FQNEAQ in the germline V gene (reference sequence). V gave up 5 bases and J gave up 2 bases, with 10 bases separating them. The CDR3 spells CASSAWGAGNTIYF. CDR3 in DNA: TGTGCCAGCAGCGCCTGGGGGGCTGGAAACACCATATATTTT.

This clone was seen a few times. The chain links TRBV21-1 to TRBJ2-7; the table gives TRBD1 as D, unverified against the DNA. TRBV21-1 constitutes a pseudogene. This CDR3 contains 18 residues. The CDR3 DNA is TGTGCCAGCAGCAAAAGAGGGGGTGAGGGAACCGAGGCCTACGAGCAGTACTTC. Its protein product is CASSKRGGEGTEAYEQYF.

This clone was observed once. The chain joins TRBV6-9 to TRBJ1-1, with TRBD1 as a possible D gene (5 bases). Germline-derived CDR1 and CDR2 are MNHGY and SVAAGI. There are 16 residues in the CDR3. V lost 6 bases, J lost 4 bases, and 21 bases lay in between. CDR3 bases: TGTGCCAGCAGGGCTGGTGGGGAGGGGATGGGCACTGAAGCTTTCTTT. Amino acid sequence: CASRAGGEGMGTEAFF.

The rearrangement links TRBV28 to TRBJ2-7, with TRBD1 matching 8 bases. After removal of 1 base from V and 9 bases from J, the junction contained 8 bases not matched to a gene. CDR3 length equals 14 residues. Looked up from germline, CDR1 is MDHEN and CDR2 is SYDVKM. The DNA for the CDR3 is TGTGCCAGCAGTTTATCGGGACAGGTTCAGGGGCAGTACTTC. Amino acids: CASSLSGQVQGQYF.

The chain carries TRBV28 and TRBJ2-7; TRBD2 matches 13 bases. This CDR3 has 15 amino acids. Germline lookup yields CDR1 MDHEN and CDR2 SYDVKM. V trimming: 6 bases; J trimming: 3 bases; junction bases outside the gene matches: 5. This CDR3 reads CASSRRLAGGYEQYF. The CDR3 DNA sequence: TGTGCCAGCAGCCGCAGACTAGCGGGGGGCTACGAGCAGTACTTC. Looking up the rest from reference TRBV28 and TRBJ2-7 gives the full variable domain: DVKVTQSSRYLVKRTGEKVFLECVQDMDHENMFWYRQDPGLGLRLIYFSYDVKMKEKGDIPEGYSVSREKKERFSLILESASTNQTSMYLCASSRRLAGGYEQYFGPGTRLTVT.

The chain joins TRBV5-1 to TRBJ2-3; 9 nucleotides agree with TRBD1. The CDR3 is 14 amino acids. Unmatched junction bases numbered 3, after V lost 4 bases and J lost 3 bases. CDR1 and CDR2 (germline): SGHRS, YFSETQ. The CDR3 spells CASSPGTGTDTQYF. The CDR3 DNA reads TGCGCCAGCAGCCCAGGGACAGGGACAGATACGCAGTATTTT.

The chain links TRBV7-2 to TRBJ1-6; 7 bases map to TRBD1. The CDR3 spans 13 residues. V gave up 4 bases and J gave up 9 bases; unmatched junction bases: 3. Per the germline V gene, CDR1 is SGHTA and CDR2 is FQGNSA. The DNA of the CDR3 is TGTGCCAGCAGCTCGGACAGGTTTTCACCCCTCCACTTT. As protein: CASSSDRFSPLHF. The complete variable domain, with remaining parts taken from reference TRBV7-2 and TRBJ1-6, reads GAGVSQSPSNKVTEKGKDVELRCDPISGHTALYWYRQSLGQGLEFLIYFQGNSAPDKSGLPSDRFSAERTGGSVSTLTIQRTQQEDSAVYLCASSSDRFSPLHFGNGTRLTVT.

Note on this clone: Other DNA sequences from this sample encode an identical CDR3 as well. The chain carries TRBV2 and TRBJ1-6; 7 bases are shared with TRBD1. This CDR3 has 14 amino acids. From germline, CDR1 is SNHLY and CDR2 FYNNEI. The ends lost 6 bases at V and 6 bases at J; junction bases unmatched: 5. CDR3 loop: CASRLDRSNSPLHF. The CDR3 DNA is TGTGCCAGCAGGCTGGACAGGAGTAATTCACCCCTCCACTTT.

This sequence joins TRBV7-8 and TRBJ2-5; D unclear. The J call is doubtful: the DNA matches TRBJ2-7 better. The CDR3 is 13 amino acids. The germline V gene has CDR1 SGHVS and CDR2 FQNEAQ. The CDR3 here is CASSRFASYEQYF. The CDR3 DNA sequence: TGTGCCAGCAGCCGTTTTGCGTCCTACGAGCAGTACTTC.

The CDR3 coding sequence is TGTGCCAGCAGGGGAGACAGGGGAGGGCAGCCCCAGCATTTT. Translation gives CASRGDRGGQPQHF. This chain connects TRBV6-5 to TRBJ1-5; 8 bases agree with TRBD1. J lost 7 bases, V lost 6 bases, and 8 bases had no gene match. The CDR3 loop spans 14 amino acids. Germline CDR1 MNHEY, CDR2 SVGAGI.

The genes are TRBV28 and TRBJ2-3, with D possibly matching TRBD1 (5 bases). CDR3 length: 15 amino acids. The germline gives CDR1 MDHEN, CDR2 SYDVKM. The V and J ends lost 5 bases and 0 bases respectively, with 12 bases between them. The CDR3 DNA is TGTGCCAGCAGTGCCCCAGGGTTCAGCACAGATACGCAGTATTTT. Its translation: CASSAPGFSTDTQYF. The variable domain in full, with the rest retrieved from reference TRBV28 and TRBJ2-3, is DVKVTQSSRYLVKRTGEKVFLECVQDMDHENMFWYRQDPGLGLRLIYFSYDVKMKEKGDIPEGYSVSREKKERFSLILESASTNQTSMYLCASSAPGFSTDTQYFGPGTRLTVL.

The CDR3 is CASSLSQSTDTQYF. CDR3 sequence (DNA): TGTGCCAGCAGCTTATCACAGTCCACAGATACGCAGTATTTT. The chain uses TRBV7-9 and TRBJ2-3; D gene ambiguous. The CDR3 covers 14 residues. V was clipped by 2 bases and J by 2 bases, with 8 bases between them. Germline CDR1 reads SEHNR; CDR2 reads FQNEAQ (reference sequence).

The gene calls are TRBV7-8 and TRBJ1-5; TRBD1 aligns across 10 bases. The CDR3 has 14 amino acids. Germline CDR1 SGHVS, CDR2 FQNEAQ. V lost 6 bases, J lost 6 bases, and 5 bases stayed unmatched. The CDR3 loop reads CASSRDRGGQPQHF. For the CDR3, the DNA is TGTGCCAGCAGTCGGGACAGGGGAGGTCAGCCCCAGCATTTT.

The V and J genes are TRBV5-1 and TRBJ1-1; D is possibly TRBD1 (6 bases). This CDR3 comprises 16 residues. V was cut by 0 bases and J by 2 bases, with 14 bases left in between. In germline, CDR1 is SGHRS, CDR2 YFSETQ. The CDR3 coding sequence is TGCGCCAGCAGCTTGGTCGGGGGGGGCCCTAACACTGAAGCTTTCTTT. Translation: CASSLVGGGPNTEAFF.

The chain recombines TRBV7-9 with TRBJ2-2; tentatively, D is TRBD2 (6 bases). The CDR3 totals 18 residues. Germline lookup yields CDR1 SEHNR and CDR2 FQNEAQ (reference sequence). The V gene lost 7 bases and the J gene lost 1 base, with 22 bases spanning the gap. The CDR3 DNA reads TGTGCCAGCACCAGAAGTGGGGGGATTAGTGGGAACACCGGGGAGCTGTTTTTT. It specifies CASTRSGGISGNTGELFF.

For this clone: This CDR3 is also generated by other DNA sequences in the sample. V and J are TRBV5-1 and TRBJ1-6; TRBD1 matches at 7 bases. The germline V gene has CDR1 SGHRS and CDR2 YFSETQ. With 7 bases clipped from V and 7 bases from J, the junction kept 5 bases outside the gene matches. The CDR3 spans 13 residues. DNA for the CDR3: TGCGCCAGCCGGGACAGTTCAAATTCACCCCTCCACTTT. Amino acid sequence: CASRDSSNSPLHF. Full variable domain (outside the CDR3, taken from reference TRBV5-1 and TRBJ1-6): KAGVTQTPRYLIKTRGQQVTLSCSPISGHRSVSWYQQTPGQGLQFLFEYFSETQRNKGNFPGRFSGRQFSNSRSEMNVSTLELGDSALYLCASRDSSNSPLHFGNGTRLTVT.

The chain links TRBV7-2 to TRBJ2-5, with D possibly being TRBD2 (5 bases). The CDR3 length is 15 residues. Per germline, CDR1 SGHTA and CDR2 FQGNSA. V lost 4 bases, J lost 4 bases, and 16 bases lay in between. CDR3 bases: TGTGCCAGCAGCTACCCGCGATTTCGGGGAGAGACCCAGTACTTC. It encodes CASSYPRFRGETQYF.